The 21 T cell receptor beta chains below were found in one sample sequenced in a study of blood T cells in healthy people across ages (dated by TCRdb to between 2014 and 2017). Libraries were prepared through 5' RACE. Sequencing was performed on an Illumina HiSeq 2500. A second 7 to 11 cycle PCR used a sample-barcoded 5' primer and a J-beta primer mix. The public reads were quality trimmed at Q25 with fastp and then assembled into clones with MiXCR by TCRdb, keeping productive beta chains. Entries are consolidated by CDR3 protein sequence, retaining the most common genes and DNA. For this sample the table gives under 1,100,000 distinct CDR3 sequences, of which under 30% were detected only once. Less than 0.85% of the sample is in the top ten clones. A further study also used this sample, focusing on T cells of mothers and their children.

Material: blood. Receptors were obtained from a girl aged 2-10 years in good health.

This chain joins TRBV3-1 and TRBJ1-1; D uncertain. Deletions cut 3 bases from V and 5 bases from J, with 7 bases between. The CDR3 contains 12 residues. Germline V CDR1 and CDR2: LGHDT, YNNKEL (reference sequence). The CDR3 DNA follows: TGTGCCAGCAGCCATCGGCTTACTGAAGCTTTCTTT. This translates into CASSHRLTEAFF.

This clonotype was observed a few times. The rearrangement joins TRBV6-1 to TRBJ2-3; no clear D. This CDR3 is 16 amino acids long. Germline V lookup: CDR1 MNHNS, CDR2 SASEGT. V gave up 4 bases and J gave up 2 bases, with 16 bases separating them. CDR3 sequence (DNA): TGTGCCAGCAGTGGGCCCCGTCCTGAGAACACAGATACGCAGTATTTT. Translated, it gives CASSGPRPENTDTQYF.

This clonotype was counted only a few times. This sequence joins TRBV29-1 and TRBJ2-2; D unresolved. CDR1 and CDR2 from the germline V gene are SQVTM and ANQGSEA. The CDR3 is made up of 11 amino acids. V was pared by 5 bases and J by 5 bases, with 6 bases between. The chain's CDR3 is CSVHTTGELFF. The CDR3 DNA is TGCAGCGTTCACACAACCGGGGAGCTGTTTTTT.

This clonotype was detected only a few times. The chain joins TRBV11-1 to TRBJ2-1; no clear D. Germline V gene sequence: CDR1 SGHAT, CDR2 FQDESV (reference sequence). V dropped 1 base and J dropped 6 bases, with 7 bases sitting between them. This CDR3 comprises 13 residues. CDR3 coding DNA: TGTGCCAGCAGCTTAGTTCTGTTCAATGAGCAGTTCTTC. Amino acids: CASSLVLFNEQFF.

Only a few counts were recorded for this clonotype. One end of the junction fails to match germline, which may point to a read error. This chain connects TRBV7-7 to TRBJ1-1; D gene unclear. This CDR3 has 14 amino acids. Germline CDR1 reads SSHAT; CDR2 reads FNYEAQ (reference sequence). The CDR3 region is CASSSIQESTEAFF. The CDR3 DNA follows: TGTGCTAGCAGCTCCATTCAGGAGTCCACTGAAGCTTTCTTT. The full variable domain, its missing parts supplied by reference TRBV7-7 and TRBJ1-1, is GAGVSQSPRYKVTKRGQDVTLRCDPISSHATLYWYQQALGQGPEFLTYFNYEAQPDKSGLPSDRFSAERPEGSISTLTIQRTEQRDSAMYRCASSSIQESTEAFFGQGTRLTVV.

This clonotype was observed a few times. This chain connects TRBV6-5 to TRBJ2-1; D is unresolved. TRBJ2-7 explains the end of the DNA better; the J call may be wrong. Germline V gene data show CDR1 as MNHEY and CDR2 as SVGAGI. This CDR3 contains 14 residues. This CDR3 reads CASSPRTARDEQYF. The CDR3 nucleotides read TGTGCCAGCAGTCCCCGGACGGCACGGGACGAGCAGTACTTC.

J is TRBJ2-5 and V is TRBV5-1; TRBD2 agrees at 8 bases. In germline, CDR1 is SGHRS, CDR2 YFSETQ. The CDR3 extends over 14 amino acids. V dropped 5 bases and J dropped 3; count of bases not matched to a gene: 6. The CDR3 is CASSKREIKETQYF. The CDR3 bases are TGCGCCAGCAGTAAGCGGGAGATAAAAGAGACCCAGTACTTC.

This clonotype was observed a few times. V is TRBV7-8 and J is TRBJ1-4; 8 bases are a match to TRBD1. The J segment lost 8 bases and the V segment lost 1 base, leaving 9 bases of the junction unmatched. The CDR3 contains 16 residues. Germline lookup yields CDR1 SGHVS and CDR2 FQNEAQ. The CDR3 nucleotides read TGTGCCAGCAGCTTAGAAGTAGGACAGGGAGGCGAAAAACTGTTTTTT. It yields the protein CASSLEVGQGGEKLFF. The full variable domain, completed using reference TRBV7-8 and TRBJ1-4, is GAGVSQSPRYKVAKRGQDVALRCDPISGHVSLFWYQQALGQGPEFLTYFQNEAQLDKSGLPSDRFFAERPEGSVSTLKIQRTQQEDSAVYLCASSLEVGQGGEKLFFGSGTQLSVL.

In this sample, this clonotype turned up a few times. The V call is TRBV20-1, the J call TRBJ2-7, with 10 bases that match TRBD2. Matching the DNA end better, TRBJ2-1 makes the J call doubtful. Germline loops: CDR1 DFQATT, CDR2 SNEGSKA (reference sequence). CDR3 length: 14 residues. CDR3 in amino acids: CSARGGLAKSEQFF. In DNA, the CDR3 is TGCAGTGCTAGAGGGGGACTAGCGAAAAGTGAGCAGTTCTTC.

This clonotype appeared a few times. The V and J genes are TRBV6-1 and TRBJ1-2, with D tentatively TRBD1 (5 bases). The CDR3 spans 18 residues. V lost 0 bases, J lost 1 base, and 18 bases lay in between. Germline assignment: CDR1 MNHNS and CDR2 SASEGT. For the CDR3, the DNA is TGTGCCAGCAGTGAAGCGCTTCTCGGGACCTCTGTTAACTATGGCTACACCTTC. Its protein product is CASSEALLGTSVNYGYTF.

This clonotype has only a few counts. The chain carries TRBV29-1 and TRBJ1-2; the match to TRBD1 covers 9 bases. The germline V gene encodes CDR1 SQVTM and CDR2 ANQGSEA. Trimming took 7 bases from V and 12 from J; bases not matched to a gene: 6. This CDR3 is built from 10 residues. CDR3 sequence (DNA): TGCAGCGCAGACAGGGGGTCCCACACCTTC. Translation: CSADRGSHTF.

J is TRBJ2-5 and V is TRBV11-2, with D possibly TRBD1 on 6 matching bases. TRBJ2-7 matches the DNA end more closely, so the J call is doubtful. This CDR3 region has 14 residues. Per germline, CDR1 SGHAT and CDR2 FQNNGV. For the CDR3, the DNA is TGTGCCAGCAGCCCCATGGACAGCCTCTACGAGCAGTACTTC. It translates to CASSPMDSLYEQYF.

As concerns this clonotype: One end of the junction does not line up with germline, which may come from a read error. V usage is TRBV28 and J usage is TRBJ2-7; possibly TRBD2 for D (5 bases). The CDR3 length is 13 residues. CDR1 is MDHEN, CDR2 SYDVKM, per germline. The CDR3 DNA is TGTGCCAGCAGTTCTAGCTCCGGCTACGAGCGGTACTTC. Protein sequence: CASSSSSGYERYF.

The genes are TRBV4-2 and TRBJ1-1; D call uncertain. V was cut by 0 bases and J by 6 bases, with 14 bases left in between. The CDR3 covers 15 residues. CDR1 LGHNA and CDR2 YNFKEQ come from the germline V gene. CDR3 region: CASSQESGLDPEAFF. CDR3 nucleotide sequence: TGTGCCAGCAGCCAAGAGTCGGGCCTGGATCCTGAAGCTTTCTTT.

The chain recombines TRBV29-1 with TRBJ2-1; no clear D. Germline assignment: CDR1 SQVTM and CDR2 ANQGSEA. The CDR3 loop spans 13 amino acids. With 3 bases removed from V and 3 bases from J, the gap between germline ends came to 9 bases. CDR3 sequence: CSVDQGFYNEQFF. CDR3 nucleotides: TGCAGCGTTGATCAAGGATTCTACAATGAGCAGTTCTTC.

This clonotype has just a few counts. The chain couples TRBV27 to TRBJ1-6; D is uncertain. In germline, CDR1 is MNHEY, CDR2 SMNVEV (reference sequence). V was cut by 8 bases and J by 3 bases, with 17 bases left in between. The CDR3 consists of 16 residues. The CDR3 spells CASGVAAVYYNSPLHF. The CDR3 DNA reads TGTGCCAGCGGCGTTGCGGCGGTCTACTATAATTCACCCCTCCACTTT.

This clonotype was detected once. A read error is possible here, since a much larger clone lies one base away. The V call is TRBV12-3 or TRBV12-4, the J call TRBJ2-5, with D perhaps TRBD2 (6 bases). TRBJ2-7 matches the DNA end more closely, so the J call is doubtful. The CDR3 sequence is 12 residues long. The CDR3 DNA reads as TGTGTCAGCGGGTTGAGCTCCTACGAGCAGTACTTC. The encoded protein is CVSGLSSYEQYF.

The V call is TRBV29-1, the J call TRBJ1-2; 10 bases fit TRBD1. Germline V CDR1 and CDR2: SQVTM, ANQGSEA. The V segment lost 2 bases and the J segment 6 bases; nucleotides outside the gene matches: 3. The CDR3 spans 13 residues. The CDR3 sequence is CSVEIGQGDGYTF. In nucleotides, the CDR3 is TGCAGCGTTGAAATTGGACAGGGGGATGGCTACACCTTC. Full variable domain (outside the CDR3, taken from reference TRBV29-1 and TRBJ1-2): SAVISQKPSRDICQRGTSLTIQCQVDSQVTMMFWYRQQPGQSLTLIATANQGSEATYESGFVIDKFPISRPNLTFSTLTVSNMSPEDSSIYLCSVEIGQGDGYTFGSGTRLTVV.

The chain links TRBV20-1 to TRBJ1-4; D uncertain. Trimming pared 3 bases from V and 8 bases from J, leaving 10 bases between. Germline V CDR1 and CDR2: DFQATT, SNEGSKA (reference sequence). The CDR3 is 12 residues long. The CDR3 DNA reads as TGCAGTGCTAGGGGCGGCCGGGAAAAACTGTTTTTT. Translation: CSARGGREKLFF.

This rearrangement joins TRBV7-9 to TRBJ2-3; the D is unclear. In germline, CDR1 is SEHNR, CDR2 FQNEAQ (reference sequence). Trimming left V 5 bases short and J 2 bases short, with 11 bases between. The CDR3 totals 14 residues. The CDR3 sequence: CASSGGFATDTQYF. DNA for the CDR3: TGTGCCAGCAGCGGCGGATTCGCCACAGATACGCAGTATTTT. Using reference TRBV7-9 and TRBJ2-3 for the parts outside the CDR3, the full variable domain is DTGVSQNPRHKITKRGQNVTFRCDPISEHNRLYWYRQTLGQGPEFLTYFQNEAQLEKSRLLSDRFSAERPKGSFSTLEIQRTEQGDSAMYLCASSGGFATDTQYFGPGTRLTVL.

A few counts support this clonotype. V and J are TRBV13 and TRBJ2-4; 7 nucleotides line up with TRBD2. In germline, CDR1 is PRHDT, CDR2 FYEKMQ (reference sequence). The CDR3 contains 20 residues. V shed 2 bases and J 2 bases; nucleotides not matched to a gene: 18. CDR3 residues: CASSLRPKTPTSSTKNIQYF. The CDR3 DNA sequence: TGTGCCAGCAGCTTAAGACCTAAAACTCCGACTAGCAGTACCAAAAACATTCAGTACTTC. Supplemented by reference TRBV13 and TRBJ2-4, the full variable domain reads AAGVIQSPRHLIKEKRETATLKCYPIPRHDTVYWYQQGPGQDPQFLISFYEKMQSDKGSIPDRFSAQQFSDYHSELNMSSLELGDSALYFCASSLRPKTPTSSTKNIQYFGAGTRLSVL.